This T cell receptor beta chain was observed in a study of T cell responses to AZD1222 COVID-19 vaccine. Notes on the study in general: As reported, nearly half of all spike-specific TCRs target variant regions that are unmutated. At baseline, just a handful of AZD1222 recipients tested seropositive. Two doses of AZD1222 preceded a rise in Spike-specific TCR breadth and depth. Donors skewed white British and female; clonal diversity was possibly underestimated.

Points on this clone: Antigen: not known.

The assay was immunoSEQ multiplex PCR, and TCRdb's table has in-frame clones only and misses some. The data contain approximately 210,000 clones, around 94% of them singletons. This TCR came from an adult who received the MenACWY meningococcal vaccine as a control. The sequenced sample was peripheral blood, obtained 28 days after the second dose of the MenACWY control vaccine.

The CDR3 DNA follows: TGTGCCAGCAGGACAGTGGGGGACACCGGGGAGCTGTTTTTT. Its protein is CASRTVGDTGELFF. The chain combines TRBV11-2 with TRBJ2-2; either TRBD1 or TRBD2 may supply D (5 bases each). This CDR3 is 14 amino acids long. Germline CDR1 is SGHAT and CDR2 is FQNNGV. The V end lost 6 bases, the J end lost 3 bases, and 11 bases lay between the germline ends.